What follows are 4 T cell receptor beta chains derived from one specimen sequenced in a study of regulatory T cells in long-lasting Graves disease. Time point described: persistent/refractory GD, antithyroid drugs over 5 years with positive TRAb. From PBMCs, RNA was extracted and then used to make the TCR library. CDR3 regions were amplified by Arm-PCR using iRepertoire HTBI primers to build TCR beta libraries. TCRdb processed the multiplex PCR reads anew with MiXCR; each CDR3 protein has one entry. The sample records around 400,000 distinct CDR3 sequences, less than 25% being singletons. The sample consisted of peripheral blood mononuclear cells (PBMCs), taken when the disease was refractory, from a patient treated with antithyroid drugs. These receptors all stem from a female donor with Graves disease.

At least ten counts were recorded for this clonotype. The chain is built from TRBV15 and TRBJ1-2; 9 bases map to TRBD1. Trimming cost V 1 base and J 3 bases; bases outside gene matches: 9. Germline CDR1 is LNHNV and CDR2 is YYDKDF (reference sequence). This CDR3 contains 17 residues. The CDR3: CATSRGSGQGQDYGYTF. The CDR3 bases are TGTGCCACCAGCAGAGGTTCCGGACAGGGGCAGGACTATGGCTACACCTTC.

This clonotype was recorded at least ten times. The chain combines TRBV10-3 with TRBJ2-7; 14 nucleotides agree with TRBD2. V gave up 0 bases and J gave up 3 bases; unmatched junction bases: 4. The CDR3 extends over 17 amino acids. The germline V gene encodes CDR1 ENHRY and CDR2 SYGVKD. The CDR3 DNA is TGTGCCATCAGTGAGTCGGGGACTAGCGGGGGACGCTACGAGCAGTACTTC. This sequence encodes CAISESGTSGGRYEQYF.

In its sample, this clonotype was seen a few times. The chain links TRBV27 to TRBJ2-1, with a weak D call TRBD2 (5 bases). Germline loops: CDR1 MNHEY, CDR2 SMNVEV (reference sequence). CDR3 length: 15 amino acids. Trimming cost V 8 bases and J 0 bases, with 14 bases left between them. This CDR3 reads CASSIARGSYNEQFF. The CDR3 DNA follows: TGTGCCAGCTCAATAGCCCGGGGCTCCTACAATGAGCAGTTCTTC.

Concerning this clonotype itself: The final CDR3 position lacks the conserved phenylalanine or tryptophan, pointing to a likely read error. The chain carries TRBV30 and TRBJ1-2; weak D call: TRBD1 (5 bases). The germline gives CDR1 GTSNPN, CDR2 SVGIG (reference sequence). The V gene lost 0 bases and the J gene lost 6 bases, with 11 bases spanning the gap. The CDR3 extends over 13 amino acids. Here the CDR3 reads CAWSVGTGHGYTS. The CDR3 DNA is TGTGCCTGGAGTGTGGGGACTGGGCATGGCTACACCTCC.